This entry lists 13 T cell receptor beta chains sequenced from one sample in a study of blood T cell repertoires in COVID-19. Measured with immunoSEQ multiplex PCR; TCRdb has only the in-frame clones, and not every one. The profile shows fewer than 250,000 clones, nearly 95% of them singletons. Sequencing used peripheral blood. These TCRs come from a man younger than 45 with COVID-19, enrolled during active disease.

Remarks on this clone: At one boundary the junction diverges from the germline segment, which might be a read error. The gene calls are TRBV3-1 (or the pseudogene TRBV3-2) and TRBJ1-2, with D uncertain. This CDR3 has 11 residues. Germline CDR1 LGHDT, CDR2 YNNKEL (reference sequence). DNA for the CDR3: TGTGCCAGCAGCCTCGGCGGTCCCGTCTCCTTC. Protein product: CASSLGGPVSF.

V and J are TRBV4-1 and TRBJ1-2; no clear D gene. The ends were cut back, 4 bases at V and 0 bases at J, with 12 bases in the middle. The CDR3 loop spans 15 amino acids. Germline V gene lookup returns CDR1 MGHRA and CDR2 YSYEKL. CDR3 bases: TGCGCCAGCAGCCCTAGGAGCCAATCTAACTATGGCTACACCTTC. This codes for CASSPRSQSNYGYTF.

This clone has just one count. V gene TRBV5-4 combines with J gene TRBJ1-6; maybe TRBD1 (5 bases). The CDR3 loop spans 16 amino acids. Per germline, CDR1 SGHNT and CDR2 YYREEE (reference sequence). Trimming cost V 0 bases and J 8 bases, with 15 bases left between them. The CDR3 protein is CASSLVEGWGDSPLHF. CDR3 nucleotides: TGTGCCAGCAGCTTGGTGGAGGGCTGGGGGGATTCACCCCTCCACTTT.

V gene TRBV3-1 (or the pseudogene TRBV3-2) combines with J gene TRBJ2-7; 8 bases line up with TRBD1. V lost 2 bases to trimming and J lost 6 bases; unmatched junction nucleotides: 12. The germline CDR1 and CDR2 sequences are LGHDT and YNNKEL (reference sequence). CDR3 length: 16 residues. The CDR3 DNA is TGTGCCAGCAGCCAATACCCCGGGGCAGGGGGCCGCGAGCAGTACTTC. It encodes CASSQYPGAGGREQYF.

The chain employs TRBV28 and TRBJ1-5; tentatively, D is TRBD1 (6 bases). The CDR3 sequence is 15 residues long. The V and J ends lost 6 bases and 1 base respectively, with 13 bases between them. Looked up from germline, CDR1 is MDHEN and CDR2 is SYDVKM. CDR3 sequence reads: CASRVGGASNQPQHF. The CDR3 DNA is TGTGCCAGCAGGGTAGGGGGGGCCAGCAATCAGCCCCAGCATTTT.

The chain recombines TRBV5-4 with TRBJ1-1; 10 bases are shared with TRBD1. Germline V CDR1 and CDR2: SGHNT, YYREEE (reference sequence). V trimming: 7 bases; J trimming: 5 bases; junction bases outside the gene matches: 2. This CDR3 has 12 residues. Here the CDR3 reads CASWTGGTEAFF. The CDR3 DNA reads TGTGCCAGCTGGACAGGGGGAACTGAAGCTTTCTTT.

The chain has TRBV2 and TRBJ1-6; D is possibly TRBD1 (6 bases). Germline V CDR1 and CDR2: SNHLY, FYNNEI. Trimming took 2 bases from V and 3 from J, leaving 14 bases between them. The CDR3 is made up of 17 amino acids. CDR3: CASSEFLDSFYNSPLHF. CDR3 DNA: TGTGCCAGCAGTGAATTTTTGGACAGTTTCTATAATTCACCCCTCCACTTT. Full variable domain (rest looked up from reference TRBV2 and TRBJ1-6): EPEVTQTPSHQVTQMGQEVILRCVPISNHLYFYWYRQILGQKVEFLVSFYNNEISEKSEIFDDQFSVERPDGSNFTLKIRSTKLEDSAMYFCASSEFLDSFYNSPLHFGNGTRLTVT.

The genes are TRBV12-3 or TRBV12-4 and TRBJ1-4; D gene uncertain. The CDR3 has 11 amino acids. V shed 3 bases and J shed 10 bases, with 6 bases lying between them. In DNA, the CDR3 is TGTGCCAGCAGTTTTGAGGGAAAACTGTTTTTT. It is translated as CASSFEGKLFF.

The chain carries TRBV2 and TRBJ2-2; a weak D match, TRBD1 (5 bases). Germline lookup yields CDR1 SNHLY and CDR2 FYNNEI. Trimming stripped 2 bases from V and 7 bases from J, with 11 bases between. The CDR3 length is 14 residues. The CDR3 DNA reads as TGTGCCAGCAGTGAAAGAAGGGGTGGCGGGGAGCTGTTTTTT. This encodes CASSERRGGGELFF.

V is TRBV19 and J is TRBJ1-2; 7 bases match TRBD1. CDR3 size: 13 residues. Germline-derived CDR1 and CDR2 are LNHDA and SQIVND (reference sequence). The V segment lost 6 bases and the J segment 8 bases; nucleotides outside the gene matches: 9. The CDR3 loop reads CASRFDRVEGYTF. CDR3 DNA sequence: TGTGCCAGTAGATTCGACAGGGTAGAGGGCTACACCTTC.

This rearrangement joins TRBV2 to TRBJ1-5; 9 bases line up with TRBD1. This CDR3 has 18 amino acids. Germline V lookup: CDR1 SNHLY, CDR2 FYNNEI. The V segment lost 2 bases and the J segment 2 bases; nucleotides outside the gene matches: 10. CDR3 region: CASSETGTGYMGNQPQHF. The CDR3 nucleotides read TGTGCCAGCAGTGAAACTGGGACAGGGTATATGGGCAATCAGCCCCAGCATTTT. The whole variable domain, filled in from reference TRBV2 and TRBJ1-5, reads EPEVTQTPSHQVTQMGQEVILRCVPISNHLYFYWYRQILGQKVEFLVSFYNNEISEKSEIFDDQFSVERPDGSNFTLKIRSTKLEDSAMYFCASSETGTGYMGNQPQHFGDGTRLSIL.

The genes are TRBV5-1 and TRBJ1-1; maybe TRBD1 (5 bases). Germline assignment: CDR1 SGHRS and CDR2 YFSETQ. CDR3 length: 15 amino acids. The ends were cut back, 5 bases at V and 5 bases at J, with 19 bases in the middle. CDR3 sequence: CASSPEFQGGTEAFF. The CDR3 coding sequence is TGCGCCAGCAGTCCTGAATTCCAGGGAGGAACTGAAGCTTTCTTT.

This clone was picked up a small number of times. The rearrangement uses TRBV19 and TRBJ1-2, with 9 bases aligning to TRBD1. The length of the CDR3 is 15 residues. The J segment lost 5 bases and the V segment lost 4 bases, leaving 8 bases of the junction unmatched. The V gene's germline CDR1 is LNHDA and CDR2 SQIVND (reference sequence). The CDR3 spells CASSTDGTGTYGYTF. The CDR3, as DNA: TGTGCCAGTAGTACCGACGGGACAGGGACTTATGGCTACACCTTC.